This T cell receptor (beta chain) comes out of a study of beta chain features in type 1 diabetes. Since all of the isolated RNA was reverse transcribed, expressed TCRB transcripts were what got sequenced. Assay: immunoSEQ multiplex PCR; the TCRdb copy retains only in-frame clones and omits some. The table records almost 350,000 clones, roughly 8% of them present only once. V was pared by 5 bases and J by 8 bases, with 21 bases between. Looked up from germline, CDR1 is MNHNY and CDR2 is SVGAGI (reference sequence). CDR3 length equals 15 residues. This clone appeared a few times. The sequenced sample was central memory CD4+ T cells from blood. The V gene is TRBV6-6, the J gene TRBJ1-2; weak D call: TRBD1 (6 bases). The source of this sequence is a woman between 18 and 30 years old in good health. In DNA form, the CDR3 reads TGTGCCAGCAGTCCCTCGGGGGGCGCGTTAGGAGGCTACACCTTC. Encoded protein: CASSPSGGALGGYTF.